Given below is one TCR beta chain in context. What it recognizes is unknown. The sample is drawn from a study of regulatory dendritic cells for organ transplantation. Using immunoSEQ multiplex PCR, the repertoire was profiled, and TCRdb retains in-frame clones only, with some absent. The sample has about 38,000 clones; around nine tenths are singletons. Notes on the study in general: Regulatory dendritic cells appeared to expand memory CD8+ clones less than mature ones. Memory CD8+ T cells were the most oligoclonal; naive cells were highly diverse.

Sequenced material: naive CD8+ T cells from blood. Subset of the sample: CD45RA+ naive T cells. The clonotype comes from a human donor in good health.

For the CDR3, the DNA is TGTGCCAGCAGACCGACACTCCAAGAGACCCAGTACTTC. Amino acids: CASRPTLQETQYF. The chain couples TRBV7-8 to TRBJ2-5, with D unclear. The CDR3 covers 13 residues. Trimming pared 6 bases from V and 1 base from J, leaving 9 bases between. Germline CDR1 is SGHVS and CDR2 is FQNEAQ.